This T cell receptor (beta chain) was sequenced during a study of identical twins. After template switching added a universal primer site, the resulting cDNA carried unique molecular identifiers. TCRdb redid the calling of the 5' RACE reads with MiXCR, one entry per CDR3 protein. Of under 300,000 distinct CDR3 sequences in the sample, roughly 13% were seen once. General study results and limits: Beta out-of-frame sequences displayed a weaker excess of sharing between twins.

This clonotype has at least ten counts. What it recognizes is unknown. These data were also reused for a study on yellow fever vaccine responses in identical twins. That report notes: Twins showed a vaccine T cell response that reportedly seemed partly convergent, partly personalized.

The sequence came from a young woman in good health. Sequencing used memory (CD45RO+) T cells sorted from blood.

CDR3 amino acids: CASSDRDEQFF. The CDR3 DNA reads TGTGCCAGCAGCGACCGCGATGAGCAGTTCTTC. The chain employs TRBV12-3 or TRBV12-4 and TRBJ2-1, with D unclear. The CDR3 spans 11 residues. The V gene lost 6 bases and the J gene lost 8 bases, with 8 bases spanning the gap.